Sequencing of this T cell receptor (beta chain) was carried out in a study of T cell repertoires in cytomegalovirus infection. Overall study results and limits: People with CMV and the relevant HLA were identified by cumulative public TCR beta family frequency.

MiXCR, applied by TCRdb to the reads, yields one record per CDR3 protein. The sample shows fewer than 850,000 distinct CDR3 sequences, about 27% of them seen only once. The germline gives CDR1 SGHTA, CDR2 FQGNSA. Trimming pared 0 bases from V and 3 bases from J, leaving 14 bases between. The CDR3 sequence is 16 residues long. This clonotype was seen more than once but under ten times. Its antigen remains unidentified. This specimen consisted of cultured CD8+ T cells from PBMCs, obtained from culture after CMV antigen stimulation. This TCR was sampled from a human donor in good health (CMV status not recorded). Some clones in this sample may be carry-over from other donors' samples. The rearrangement joins TRBV7-2 to TRBJ1-1, with D unresolved. Written as DNA, the CDR3 is TGTGCCAGCAGCTTAGCGGTCTTGACCCCGGACACTGAAGCTTTCTTT. Its translation: CASSLAVLTPDTEAFF.